The 28 T cell receptor beta chains reported below all come from one sample, sequenced in a study of beta chain features in type 1 diabetes. Study-wide findings and caveats: The study found moderately but significantly shorter TCRB CDR3s in all four CD4+ subsets of Type 1 diabetes patients.

The authors reverse transcribed all of the isolated RNA, so sequencing captured expressed TCRB transcripts. Some clones are missing from TCRdb's copy, which holds only in-frame ones; the method was immunoSEQ multiplex PCR. Seen here are 300,000 to 400,000 clones, around 8.5% observed once, and the top ten hold about 1%. The antigens of these receptors remain unknown. Material: central memory CD4+ T cells from blood. The receptors stem from a man younger than 40 with type 1 diabetes.

In this sample, this clone turned up a few times. A clone one base away is much larger, so this may be a read error. The chain uses TRBV5-6 and TRBJ2-7; D is ambiguous. Trimming cost V 0 bases and J 3 bases, with 4 bases left between them. Germline V gene sequence: CDR1 SGHDT, CDR2 YYEEEE. The CDR3 covers 12 residues. The CDR3 DNA reads as TGTGCCAGCAGCTTGGGGGACTACGAGCAGTACTTC. This sequence encodes CASSLGDYEQYF.

There are a few counts of this clone. The V gene is TRBV4-3, the J gene TRBJ1-4, with 7 bases matching TRBD1. The J segment lost 4 bases and the V segment lost 5 bases, leaving 7 bases of the junction unmatched. CDR1 is LGHNA and CDR2 is YSLEER in the germline V gene. CDR3 length: 15 amino acids. CDR3 sequence: CASSDIRDSNEKLFF. The CDR3 nucleotides are TGCGCCAGCAGCGATATCCGGGACAGTAATGAAAAACTGTTTTTT.

The chain has TRBV6-4 and TRBJ1-5; the D is unclear. Germline CDR1 reads MRHNA; CDR2 reads SNTAGT. V was clipped by 2 bases and J by 3 bases, with 14 bases between them. The CDR3 has 16 residues. In DNA form, the CDR3 reads TGTGCCAGCAGTGACCCCGCTCATCGGGCCAATCAGCCCCAGCATTTT. Protein: CASSDPAHRANQPQHF.

This clone has only a few counts. The V and J genes are TRBV10-3 and TRBJ2-5; TRBD2 matches 7 bases. Germline-derived CDR1 and CDR2 are ENHRY and SYGVKD. The CDR3 contains 14 residues. Unmatched junction bases numbered 12, after V lost 10 bases and J lost 4 bases. In DNA, the CDR3 is TGTGCCACCGGCGGGCTAGCGGCCGCAGAGACCCAGTACTTC. It translates to CATGGLAAAETQYF.

This clone has just a few counts. The chain combines TRBV6-6 with TRBJ2-5, with TRBD2 matching over 8 bases. Losses at the gene ends were 6 bases for V and 4 bases for J; bases not matched to a gene: 4. This CDR3 contains 13 residues. The germline gives CDR1 MNHNY, CDR2 SVGAGI (reference sequence). CDR3 protein: CASSLTSGETQYF. The CDR3 bases are TGTGCCAGCAGCCTAACTAGCGGAGAGACCCAGTACTTC.

This clone came up a few times. V and J are TRBV27 and TRBJ2-3; possibly TRBD1 for D (6 bases). CDR3 length equals 15 residues. Trimming removed 6 bases at V and 4 bases at J, with 17 bases between. Germline assignment: CDR1 MNHEY and CDR2 SMNVEV (reference sequence). The CDR3, as DNA: TGTGCCAGCAGGAGTTTCTTTACAGGGTCAGATACGCAGTATTTT. This gives the protein CASRSFFTGSDTQYF.

A few counts support this clone. The gene calls are TRBV29-1 and TRBJ2-7; no definite D call. V lost 2 bases, J lost 3 bases, and 5 bases lay in between. Germline assignment: CDR1 SQVTM and CDR2 ANQGSEA. This CDR3 has 11 amino acids. CDR3 sequence (DNA): TGCAGCGTTGAACAGTACTACGAGCAGTACTTC. This codes for CSVEQYYEQYF.

V and J are TRBV10-3 and TRBJ2-7; 7 bases fit TRBD2. Germline values: CDR1 ENHRY, CDR2 SYGVKD. V was clipped by 3 bases and J by 2 bases; unmatched bases: 1. The CDR3 totals 13 residues. CDR3 coding DNA: TGTGCCATCAGTGACGGACTAGCCTACGAGCAGTACTTC. The encoded protein is CAISDGLAYEQYF.

There are a few counts of this clone. The V gene is TRBV4-3, the J gene TRBJ2-5; tentative D call: TRBD1 (6 bases). The CDR3 contains 15 residues. Trimming took off 0 bases at V and 3 bases at J, with 11 bases between the two ends. CDR1 is LGHNA and CDR2 is YSLEER in the germline V gene. CDR3 sequence reads: CASSQEGGTKETQYF. In DNA form, the CDR3 reads TGCGCCAGCAGCCAAGAAGGGGGAACTAAAGAGACCCAGTACTTC.

The chain recombines TRBV30 with TRBJ1-6; 9 positions agree with TRBD1. The CDR3 has 14 residues. CDR1 is GTSNPN, CDR2 SVGIG, per germline (reference sequence). With V trimmed by 2 bases and J by 9 bases, 5 bases remained unmatched. Here the CDR3 reads CAWSPTGGRSPLHF. In DNA form, the CDR3 reads TGTGCCTGGAGTCCTACAGGGGGCCGTTCACCCCTCCACTTT.

This clone was picked up a small number of times. CDR3 nucleotide sequence: TGTGCCAGCAGCTCGGGCCCCCACGAAAAACTGTTTTTT. Translating it yields CASSSGPHEKLFF. This chain uses TRBV7-2 with TRBJ1-4, with D unclear. CDR1 SGHTA and CDR2 FQGNSA come from the germline V gene. The CDR3 is 13 residues long. V was clipped by 4 bases and J by 8 bases, with 11 bases between them.

V gene TRBV27 combines with J gene TRBJ2-2; either TRBD1 or TRBD2 may supply D (5 bases each). CDR1 and CDR2 from the germline V gene are MNHEY and SMNVEV (reference sequence). V gave up 5 bases and J gave up 6 bases, with 10 bases separating them. The CDR3 length is 13 residues. CDR3 DNA sequence: TGTGCCAGCAGTCTCGAGGGGTCCGGGGAGCTGTTTTTT. Its translation is CASSLEGSGELFF.

This clone turned up a few times. This chain connects TRBV7-2 to TRBJ2-3, with TRBD1 as a possible D gene (6 bases). CDR3 size: 15 residues. Trimming removed 3 bases at V and 3 bases at J, with 13 bases between. Germline V gene sequence: CDR1 SGHTA, CDR2 FQGNSA. The CDR3: CASSFRGVGTDTQYF. CDR3 nucleotides: TGTGCCAGCAGCTTCAGGGGCGTTGGGACAGATACGCAGTATTTT.

V usage is TRBV7-2 and J usage is TRBJ2-1; D not resolved. The CDR3 has 12 amino acids. CDR1 and CDR2 from the germline V gene are SGHTA and FQGNSA. The V end lost 5 bases, the J end lost 5 bases, and 7 bases lay between the germline ends. The CDR3 loop reads CASSPRDNEQFF. The DNA of the CDR3 is TGTGCCAGCAGCCCCCGGGACAATGAGCAGTTCTTC.

A few counts support this clone. J is TRBJ1-2 and V is TRBV9; TRBD1 matches at 9 bases. Per the germline V gene, CDR1 is SGDLS and CDR2 is YYNGEE. This CDR3 is built from 14 residues. Trimming removed 4 bases from V and 8 bases from J; junction bases left unmatched: 9. For the CDR3, the DNA is TGTGCCAGCAGCACCGGACAGGGGCTGGGAGGCTACACCTTC. Its protein product is CASSTGQGLGGYTF.

The table lists this clone with a few counts. The genes are TRBV5-1 and TRBJ2-5; D is perhaps TRBD2 (5 bases). V lost 3 bases to trimming and J lost 3 bases, with 15 bases between them. Germline V CDR1 and CDR2: SGHRS, YFSETQ. The CDR3 consists of 15 residues. CDR3: CASSYSGNSEETQYF. For the CDR3, the DNA is TGCGCCAGCAGCTATTCGGGGAACAGCGAAGAGACCCAGTACTTC. Drawing the rest from reference TRBV5-1 and TRBJ2-5, the complete variable domain is KAGVTQTPRYLIKTRGQQVTLSCSPISGHRSVSWYQQTPGQGLQFLFEYFSETQRNKGNFPGRFSGRQFSNSRSEMNVSTLELGDSALYLCASSYSGNSEETQYFGPGTRLLVL.

V usage is TRBV2 and J usage is TRBJ2-1; D is perhaps TRBD2 (6 bases). V dropped 5 bases and J dropped 4 bases, with 15 bases sitting between them. Germline CDR1 and CDR2: SNHLY and FYNNEI. The CDR3 runs to 15 residues. The CDR3 DNA follows: TGTGCCAGCAGTTCCGCAAGCCTAGCGTACAATGAGCAGTTCTTC. Translated: CASSSASLAYNEQFF.

This chain links TRBV7-9 with TRBJ2-7; D unclear. Per germline, CDR1 SEHNR and CDR2 FQNEAQ (reference sequence). V dropped 1 base and J dropped 6 bases, with 10 bases sitting between them. This CDR3 has 13 amino acids. The DNA for the CDR3 is TGTGCCAGCAGCTTAGGGCGGCAGCTCGAGCAGTACTTC. It translates to CASSLGRQLEQYF.

This clone was seen only a few times. The chain recombines TRBV7-2 with TRBJ1-3; possible D gene TRBD1, 5 bases. CDR1 SGHTA and CDR2 FQGNSA come from the germline V gene. There are 11 residues in the CDR3. Deletions cut 11 bases from V and 1 base from J, with 6 bases between. In DNA form, the CDR3 reads TGTGCCTGGGGGTCTGGAAACACCATATATTTT. Translating gives CAWGSGNTIYF.

This clone has ten or more counts. The chain has TRBV2 and TRBJ1-5, with 9 bases identical to TRBD1. Trimming cost V 6 bases and J 10 bases; bases outside gene matches: 4. From germline, CDR1 is SNHLY and CDR2 FYNNEI. This CDR3 has 12 residues. The CDR3 region has the DNA TGTGCCAGCAGGGGACAGGGCTTTCCCCAGCATTTT. It is translated as CASRGQGFPQHF.

This clone has just a few counts. The CDR3 DNA is TGCGCCAGCAGCCAAGAACTAGCGGGGGGCCTTAATGAGCAGTTCTTC. Its translation is CASSQELAGGLNEQFF. The chain employs TRBV4-3 and TRBJ2-1; TRBD2 agrees at 12 bases. Germline V gives CDR1 LGHNA, CDR2 YSLEER. Germline trimming cut 0 bases from V and 7 bases from J; bases unmatched to any gene: 4. The CDR3 length is 16 residues.

The chain combines TRBV5-8 with TRBJ2-5; TRBD1 or TRBD2 may be the D gene (5 bases each). V was trimmed by 0 bases and J by 2 bases, leaving 20 bases between them. The CDR3 length is 18 residues. The germline gives CDR1 SGHTS, CDR2 YDEGEE. The CDR3 loop reads CASSLVQGTAAPQETQYF. The CDR3 coding sequence is TGTGCCAGCAGCTTGGTACAAGGGACCGCAGCCCCACAAGAGACCCAGTACTTC.

This clone has only a few counts. This chain links TRBV7-2 with TRBJ2-3; D gene uncertain. In germline, CDR1 is SGHTA, CDR2 FQGNSA. This CDR3 region has 14 residues. Deletions cut 2 bases from V and 5 bases from J, with 11 bases between. The CDR3 sequence: CASSLRPSGDTQYF. The CDR3 DNA sequence: TGTGCCAGCAGCTTACGGCCTTCAGGAGATACGCAGTATTTT.

This clone was seen only a few times. The V and J genes are TRBV5-1 and TRBJ1-2; D call uncertain. Germline V lookup: CDR1 SGHRS, CDR2 YFSETQ. Trimming left V 4 bases short and J 8 bases short, with 15 bases between. The CDR3 consists of 13 residues. Here the CDR3 reads CASSRERAEGYTF. The DNA of the CDR3 is TGCGCCAGCAGCCGTGAGAGAGCAGAAGGCTACACCTTC.

This rearrangement joins TRBV29-1 to TRBJ1-6, with a possible D match to TRBD1 (5 bases). V lost 8 bases to trimming and J lost 9 bases, with 20 bases between them. The CDR3 consists of 14 residues. Germline lookup yields CDR1 SQVTM and CDR2 ANQGSEA. CDR3 nucleotides: TGCAGCCCTCCTGGGCAGGGTGAACGTTCACCCCTCCACTTT. Residues: CSPPGQGERSPLHF.

The gene calls are TRBV6-5 and TRBJ2-1; D is unresolved. V lost 7 bases and J lost 10, with 14 bases in between. The CDR3 has 12 amino acids. Germline V lookup: CDR1 MNHEY, CDR2 SVGAGI. CDR3 bases: TGTGCCAGCAACCCCCCGGAAGGGGAGCAGTTCTTC. Protein sequence: CASNPPEGEQFF.

The chain employs TRBV10-1 and TRBJ2-5; D possibly corresponds to TRBD2 (6 bases). The CDR3 extends over 15 amino acids. CDR1 is WNHNN and CDR2 is SYGVQD in the germline V gene (reference sequence). V gave up 3 bases and J gave up 5 bases, with 16 bases separating them. The CDR3 here is CASSELAGLEETQYF. Written as DNA, the CDR3 is TGCGCCAGCAGTGAATTGGCGGGGCTTGAGGAGACCCAGTACTTC.

The chain joins TRBV4-3 to TRBJ2-3; 8 bases are shared with TRBD2. The trim removed 0 bases at V and 6 bases at J, leaving 8 bases unmatched. Germline CDR1 reads LGHNA; CDR2 reads YSLEER. This CDR3 is built from 16 residues. CDR3: CASSQEFSGVWDTQYF. As DNA, the CDR3 is TGCGCCAGCAGCCAAGAGTTTAGCGGGGTTTGGGATACGCAGTATTTT.